The 29 T cell receptor beta chains in this list originate from one sample, sequenced in a study of T-cell reconstitution after alpha-beta-depleted transplantation in children. The TCRbeta library was prepared with unique molecular identifiers. TCRdb re-derived calls from the PCR reads in MiXCR, one entry per CDR3 protein. The data hold tens of thousands of distinct CDR3 sequences, with roughly 4.9% observed a single time. Specimen: PBMCs, mostly from graft donor cells, collected 180 days after TCRalphabeta/CD19-depleted stem cell transplant. Receptor source: a boy under two years old who had a stem cell transplant for acute myeloid leukemia, so the T cells may come from the graft donor.

The sample holds many counts of this clonotype. This rearrangement joins TRBV5-1 to TRBJ2-5, with 8 bases fitting TRBD1. The germline CDR1 and CDR2 sequences are SGHRS and YFSETQ. With V trimmed by 4 bases and J by 4 bases, 21 bases remained unmatched. The CDR3 consists of 19 residues. CDR3 loop: CASSNAFQGAVGARETQYF. The CDR3 nucleotides are TGCGCCAGCAGCAACGCCTTCCAGGGGGCGGTTGGGGCAAGAGAGACCCAGTACTTC.

This clonotype was counted ten times or more. J is TRBJ2-5 and V is TRBV20-1; 7 bases align to TRBD2. Germline V gene sequence: CDR1 DFQATT, CDR2 SNEGSKA (reference sequence). V was clipped by 0 bases and J by 0 bases; unmatched bases: 4. This CDR3 contains 15 residues. CDR3 sequence: CSARDSGWYQETQYF. The DNA of the CDR3 is TGCAGTGCTAGAGATAGCGGGTGGTACCAAGAGACCCAGTACTTC.

This clonotype was seen ten or more times. The V and J genes are TRBV20-1 and TRBJ1-5; TRBD1 agrees at 9 bases. With V trimmed by 5 bases and J by 4 bases, 12 bases remained unmatched. This CDR3 is 16 amino acids long. Germline V lookup: CDR1 DFQATT, CDR2 SNEGSKA (reference sequence). DNA of the CDR3: TGCAGTGCTCTCCGGACAGGGGTGCTGGAAAATCAGCCCCAGCATTTT. Translated, it gives CSALRTGVLENQPQHF.

This clonotype came up many times. The V gene is TRBV12-5, the J gene TRBJ2-3, with a weak D call TRBD1 (6 bases). Germline V gene data show CDR1 as LGHNT and CDR2 as FRNRAP. The germline V and J ends were trimmed by 3 bases and 3 bases, with 13 bases remaining between them. This CDR3 is built from 15 residues. In nucleotides, the CDR3 is TGTGCTAGTGGTTTATTCGACAGGAGGACAGATACGCAGTATTTT. This translates into CASGLFDRRTDTQYF.

This clonotype was recorded many times. As DNA, the CDR3 is TGTGCCAGCAGTTCATTAAGCGGGGGGGCAGGGGATACGCAGTATTTT. Translating it yields CASSSLSGGAGDTQYF. The chain is built from TRBV25-1 and TRBJ2-3; 10 nucleotides line up with TRBD2. CDR3 length: 16 amino acids. The junction had 11 bases not matched to a gene; V was cut back by 5 bases and J by 6 bases. The V gene's germline CDR1 is MGHDK and CDR2 SYGVNS.

The V gene is TRBV20-1, the J gene TRBJ2-3, with a tentative D call TRBD1 (6 bases). The CDR3 has 15 amino acids. V lost 1 base and J lost 1, with 12 bases in between. Germline CDR1 and CDR2: DFQATT and SNEGSKA (reference sequence). CDR3 residues: CSARAQGRGTDTQYF. The CDR3 region has the DNA TGCAGTGCTAGAGCCCAGGGGCGGGGCACAGATACGCAGTATTTT.

This clonotype was counted at least ten times. The chain links TRBV4-3 to TRBJ2-5; D remains unclear. V was cut by 0 bases and J by 4 bases, with 18 bases left in between. The germline CDR1 and CDR2 sequences are LGHNA and YSLEER. CDR3 size: 17 residues. CDR3 sequence (DNA): TGCGCCAGCAGCCAAGATTATCCCTATCAGAGCCCAGAGACCCAGTACTTC. Amino acids: CASSQDYPYQSPETQYF.

Turning to this clonotype: A much larger clone lies a single base off, so this may be a read error. The chain links TRBV20-1 to TRBJ1-6, with TRBD1 matching over 8 bases. This CDR3 is 17 amino acids long. Germline CDR1 DFQATT, CDR2 SNEGSKA (reference sequence). CDR3 amino acids: CCARPGGQMSYNSPLHF. As DNA, the CDR3 is TGCTGTGCTCGTCCAGGGGGCCAAATGTCCTATAATTCACCCCTCCACTTT.

This clonotype was seen repeatedly, ten times or more. The V and J genes are TRBV12-3 or TRBV12-4 and TRBJ2-1, with unresolved D. Trimming removed 6 bases at V and 3 bases at J, with 12 bases between. This CDR3 is 14 amino acids long. This chain's CDR3 is CASSFEAFYNEQFF. Written as DNA, the CDR3 is TGTGCCAGCAGCTTCGAGGCTTTCTACAATGAGCAGTTCTTC.

At least ten counts were recorded for this clonotype. The chain uses TRBV20-1 and TRBJ2-7, with TRBD1 identical over 11 bases. Germline CDR1 is DFQATT and CDR2 is SNEGSKA (reference sequence). The length of the CDR3 is 16 residues. V shed 2 bases, J shed 2 bases, and the junction held 8 bases outside the gene matches. CDR3 sequence: CSARPTGQGVPYEQYF. The CDR3 DNA is TGCAGTGCTAGACCTACGGGACAGGGGGTTCCCTACGAGCAGTACTTC.

This clonotype was seen many times. This chain joins TRBV3-1 and TRBJ2-5; D is possibly TRBD2 (7 bases). The V gene's germline CDR1 is LGHDT and CDR2 YNNKEL (reference sequence). The V end was cut by 3 bases, the J end by 4 bases, with 15 bases between. The CDR3 runs to 15 residues. DNA of the CDR3: TGTGCCAGCAGCCACCCATGGGGGGGCAGAGAGACCCAGTACTTC. It yields the protein CASSHPWGGRETQYF.

At least ten counts were recorded for this clonotype. V is TRBV6-6 and J is TRBJ2-5; maybe TRBD1 (5 bases). V gave up 7 bases and J gave up 7 bases, with 16 bases separating them. The CDR3 is made up of 13 amino acids. Germline CDR1 MNHNY, CDR2 SVGAGI (reference sequence). CDR3: CASIPVQGGTQYF. The CDR3 nucleotides read TGTGCCAGCATTCCCGTCCAGGGCGGGACCCAGTACTTC.

This clonotype was observed many times. V and J are TRBV7-8 and TRBJ2-1; TRBD1 or TRBD2 may be the D gene (5 bases each). CDR3 length: 19 residues. V was pared by 3 bases and J by 5 bases, with 26 bases between. Germline CDR1 is SGHVS and CDR2 is FQNEAQ. The CDR3, as DNA: TGTGCCAGCAGCTTGGCAGGGCAGTGGGGCAAGGGAGTGAACAATGAGCAGTTCTTC. Residues: CASSLAGQWGKGVNNEQFF.

In this sample, this clonotype turned up many times. This chain joins TRBV13 and TRBJ2-1; 7 bases align to TRBD1. CDR1 PRHDT and CDR2 FYEKMQ come from the germline V gene (reference sequence). The CDR3 covers 14 residues. The junction had 4 bases not matched to a gene; V was cut back by 5 bases and J by 3 bases. Written as DNA, the CDR3 is TGTGCCAGCAGCGACCGGGACAGCTACAATGAGCAGTTCTTC. This translates into CASSDRDSYNEQFF. Together with reference TRBV13 and TRBJ2-1, the CDR3 gives the full variable domain: AAGVIQSPRHLIKEKRETATLKCYPIPRHDTVYWYQQGPGQDPQFLISFYEKMQSDKGSIPDRFSAQQFSDYHSELNMSSLELGDSALYFCASSDRDSYNEQFFGPGTRLTVL.

Ten or more counts support this clonotype. This chain joins TRBV20-1 and TRBJ2-1; 12 positions match TRBD2. CDR1 is DFQATT, CDR2 SNEGSKA, per germline (reference sequence). V shed 1 base, J shed 4 bases, and the junction held 2 bases outside the gene matches. This CDR3 has 15 residues. Here the CDR3 DNA reads TGCAGTGCTAGAGCTCTAGCGGGGGGGTACAATGAGCAGTTCTTC. Its protein product is CSARALAGGYNEQFF.

In its sample, this clonotype was seen many times. The chain links TRBV20-1 to TRBJ1-5; D ambiguous. There are 12 residues in the CDR3. Per the germline V gene, CDR1 is DFQATT and CDR2 is SNEGSKA (reference sequence). Trimming took 6 bases from V and 2 from J, leaving 8 bases between them. Here the CDR3 reads CSAPHGNQPQHF. CDR3 nucleotide sequence: TGCAGTGCCCCACACGGCAATCAGCCCCAGCATTTT.

This clonotype was seen many times. Here the CDR3 reads CASGLDNGQGNSETQYF. In nucleotides, the CDR3 is TGTGCTAGTGGTTTGGACAACGGACAGGGCAATTCGGAGACCCAGTACTTC. V gene TRBV12-5 combines with J gene TRBJ2-5; 8 positions agree with TRBD1. The CDR3 extends over 17 amino acids. V lost 1 base and J lost 5; bases outside the gene matches: 12. CDR1 LGHNT and CDR2 FRNRAP come from the germline V gene.

The table lists this clonotype with many counts. The genes are TRBV20-1 and TRBJ1-5; no firm D call. In germline, CDR1 is DFQATT, CDR2 SNEGSKA (reference sequence). This CDR3 region has 13 residues. V dropped 3 bases and J dropped 4 bases, with 10 bases sitting between them. In nucleotides, the CDR3 is TGCAGTGCTAGCCGGTGGGCTAATCAGCCCCAGCATTTT. The encoded protein is CSASRWANQPQHF.

Details on this clonotype: A read error may be the cause here, since a much bigger clone is one base away. Because the CDR3 is missing its conserved closing phenylalanine or tryptophan, this is likely a read error. J is TRBJ2-2 and V is TRBV30; D is uncertain. V dropped 5 bases and J dropped 4 bases, with 5 bases sitting between them. The CDR3 sequence is 11 residues long. CDR1 and CDR2 from the germline V gene are GTSNPN and SVGIG (reference sequence). The CDR3 nucleotides read TGTGCCTGGGGTTTCACCGGGGAGCTGTTTTCT. As protein: CAWGFTGELFS.

The CDR3 coding sequence is TGTGCCAGCAGCTCTGACAGGGGGATCTCCTACAATGAGCAGTTCTTC. Translation: CASSSDRGISYNEQFF. The chain employs TRBV5-4 and TRBJ2-1; the match to TRBD1 covers 9 bases. The CDR3 has 16 residues. Germline loops: CDR1 SGHNT, CDR2 YYREEE (reference sequence). V shed 3 bases and J 0 bases; nucleotides not matched to a gene: 4.

There are many counts of this clonotype. The chain couples TRBV6-2 or TRBV6-3 to TRBJ2-5; TRBD2 is a possible D gene (6 bases). CDR3 length equals 13 residues. From germline, CDR1 is MNHEY and CDR2 SVGEGT. V was shortened by 6 bases and J by 2 bases, with 10 bases between the two germline ends. In DNA, the CDR3 is TGTGCCAGCAGGAGACTAGAGCAAGAGACCCAGTACTTC. This codes for CASRRLEQETQYF.

This clonotype was counted ten times or more. The rearrangement uses TRBV7-8 and TRBJ1-4; no clear D gene. Trimming stripped 1 base from V and 4 bases from J, with 10 bases between. The CDR3 sequence is 15 residues long. The germline CDR1 and CDR2 sequences are SGHVS and FQNEAQ. CDR3 in amino acids: CASSLGGSLNEKLFF. CDR3 bases: TGTGCCAGCAGCTTAGGTGGCAGTCTTAATGAAAAACTGTTTTTT.

Many counts were recorded for this clonotype. V usage is TRBV5-1 and J usage is TRBJ2-7; a weak D match, TRBD2 (5 bases). This CDR3 spans 13 amino acids. CDR1 SGHRS and CDR2 YFSETQ come from the germline V gene. Trimming took off 4 bases at V and 3 bases at J, with 11 bases between the two ends. This CDR3 is CASSPSRGYEQYF. CDR3 coding DNA: TGCGCCAGCAGCCCCAGTCGGGGCTACGAGCAGTACTTC.

This clonotype was detected many times. CDR3 in amino acids: CASSRLAANTGELFF. The CDR3 nucleotides read TGTGCCAGCAGCCGACTAGCGGCGAACACCGGGGAGCTGTTTTTT. This chain connects TRBV12-3 or TRBV12-4 to TRBJ2-2; 9 bases agree with TRBD2. V dropped 6 bases and J dropped 0; count of bases not matched to a gene: 2. This CDR3 is 15 amino acids long.

In this sample, this clonotype turned up many times. V usage is TRBV25-1 and J usage is TRBJ2-2, with D unclear. The ends were cut back, 1 base at V and 3 bases at J, with 15 bases in the middle. Germline V lookup: CDR1 MGHDK, CDR2 SYGVNS. This CDR3 spans 17 amino acids. CDR3 sequence (DNA): TGTGCCAGCAGTGAATCCCCCCAGGTCTGGGACACCGGGGAGCTGTTTTTT. This gives the protein CASSESPQVWDTGELFF.

The sample holds many counts of this clonotype. The chain links TRBV4-3 to TRBJ1-2; a possible D gene is TRBD1 (6 bases). Per the germline V gene, CDR1 is LGHNA and CDR2 is YSLEER. Deletions cut 1 base from V and 4 bases from J, with 13 bases between. The CDR3 is 15 residues long. The DNA of the CDR3 is TGCGCCAGCAGCCAAGCCAGGGGCCGTCGCTATGGCTACACCTTC. It encodes CASSQARGRRYGYTF.

This clonotype was observed many times. This chain connects TRBV7-6 to TRBJ1-5; D is unresolved. Germline loops: CDR1 SGHVS, CDR2 FNYEAQ. CDR3 length equals 16 residues. Trimming took 2 bases from V and 5 from J, leaving 16 bases between them. The CDR3 reads CASSLNPGGEDQPQHF. The CDR3 DNA reads as TGTGCCAGCAGCTTAAACCCGGGCGGGGAAGATCAGCCCCAGCATTTT.

This clonotype was seen ten or more times. This rearrangement joins TRBV29-1 to TRBJ2-3, with D possibly being TRBD2 (5 bases). Looked up from germline, CDR1 is SQVTM and CDR2 is ANQGSEA. Trimming took off 7 bases at V and 2 bases at J, with 19 bases between the two ends. The CDR3 sequence is 15 residues long. CDR3 loop: CSATPGLPPTDTQYF. The CDR3 DNA is TGCAGCGCTACACCTGGACTGCCCCCCACAGATACGCAGTATTTT.

This clonotype was seen repeatedly, ten times or more. The V gene is TRBV7-2, the J gene TRBJ2-3; TRBD2 might be the D (7 bases). Germline CDR1 and CDR2: SGHTA and FQGNSA. With 2 bases removed from V and 3 bases from J, the gap between germline ends came to 15 bases. The CDR3 has 16 amino acids. The CDR3 sequence is CASSLSPGGRTDTQYF. The CDR3 DNA is TGTGCCAGCAGCTTATCTCCCGGGGGGCGGACAGATACGCAGTATTTT.